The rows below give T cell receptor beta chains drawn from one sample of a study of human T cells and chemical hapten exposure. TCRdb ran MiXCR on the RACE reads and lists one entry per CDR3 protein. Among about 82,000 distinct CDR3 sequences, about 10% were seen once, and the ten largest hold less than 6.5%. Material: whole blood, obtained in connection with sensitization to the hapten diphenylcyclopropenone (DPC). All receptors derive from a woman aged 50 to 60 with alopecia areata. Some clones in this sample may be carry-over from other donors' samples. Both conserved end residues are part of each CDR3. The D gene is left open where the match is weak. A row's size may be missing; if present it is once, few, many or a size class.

CDR3: CASSLEAYTEAFF
DNA: TGTGCCAGCAGCTTAGAAGCGTACACTGAAGCTTTCTTT
V: TRBV7-2
size: few
J: TRBJ1-1
D: -

CDR3: CSHRAGPAREQYF
DNA: TGCAGCCATCGGGCGGGGCCGGCGCGTGAGCAGTACTTC
V: TRBV29-1
size: many
J: TRBJ2-7
D: -

CDR3: CSARATGPNNSPLHF
DNA: TGCAGTGCTAGAGCAACGGGACCGAATAATTCACCCCTCCACTTT
V: TRBV20-1
size: -
J: TRBJ1-6
D: -

CDR3: CSTPGTGQETQYF
DNA: TGCAGCACACCCGGGACGGGGCAAGAGACCCAGTACTTC
V: TRBV29-1
size: many
J: TRBJ2-5
D: -

CDR3: CAISEGVNYGYTF
DNA: TGTGCCATCAGTGAGGGAGTTAACTATGGCTACACCTTC
V: TRBV10-3
size: -
J: TRBJ1-2
D: -

CDR3: CSAAGVGEQFF
DNA: TGCAGTGCTGCGGGAGTGGGTGAGCAGTTCTTC
V: TRBV20-1
size: few
J: TRBJ2-1
D: TRBD2

CDR3: CASMSGQISTDTQYF
DNA: TGTGCCAGCATGAGCGGCCAGATTAGCACAGATACGCAGTATTTT
V: TRBV28
size: few
J: TRBJ2-3
D: -

CDR3: CASSFGQAFQPQHF
DNA: TGTGCCAGCAGTTTCGGACAGGCGTTTCAGCCCCAGCATTTT
V: TRBV12-3/TRBV12-4
size: few
J: TRBJ1-5
D: TRBD1

CDR3: CASSPTRGYNEQFF
DNA: TGTGCCAGCAGCCCTACCCGGGGCTACAATGAGCAGTTCTTC
V: TRBV5-4
size: many
J: TRBJ2-1
D: -

CDR3: CASLGRWQETQYF
DNA: TGTGCCAGCCTCGGACGATGGCAAGAGACCCAGTACTTC
V: TRBV19
size: -
J: TRBJ2-5
D: -

CDR3: CASSERTLSNTGELFF
DNA: TGTGCCAGCAGTGAAAGGACGCTCTCGAACACCGGGGAGCTGTTTTTT
V: TRBV2
size: few
J: TRBJ2-2
D: -

CDR3: CASSTGPYNEQFF
DNA: TGTGCCAGCAGCACGGGACCATACAATGAGCAGTTCTTC
V: TRBV2
size: -
J: TRBJ2-1
D: -

CDR3: CASSLLSDNEQFF
DNA: TGTGCCAGCAGCTTGCTCAGCGACAATGAGCAGTTCTTC
V: TRBV5-5
size: -
J: TRBJ2-1
D: -

CDR3: CASSYSRGTYNEQFF
DNA: TGTGCCAGTAGTTACAGCCGAGGGACCTACAATGAGCAGTTCTTC
V: TRBV19
size: -
J: TRBJ2-1
D: -

CDR3: CASSLAWTSGHEGEQFF
DNA: TGTGCCAGCAGCTTGGCTTGGACTAGCGGACATGAGGGCGAGCAGTTCTTC
V: TRBV11-2
size: -
J: TRBJ2-1
D: TRBD2

CDR3: CATSDSGQGADQPQHF
DNA: TGTGCCACCAGTGATTCCGGACAGGGGGCGGATCAGCCCCAGCATTTT
V: TRBV24-1
size: few
J: TRBJ1-5
D: TRBD1

CDR3: CASSEQGRYNSPLHF
DNA: TGTGCCAGCAGTGAGCAGGGCCGATATAATTCACCCCTCCACTTT
V: TRBV2
size: few
J: TRBJ1-6
D: -

CDR3: CASSRGGAGANVLTF
DNA: TGTGCCAGCAGCAGAGGCGGGGCTGGGGCCAACGTCCTGACTTTC
V: TRBV3-1
size: -
J: TRBJ2-6
D: -

CDR3: CSAQGDYGYTF
DNA: TGCAGCGCCCAGGGAGACTATGGCTACACCTTC
V: TRBV29-1
size: -
J: TRBJ1-2
D: -

CDR3: CASSLQSGGRAFF
DNA: TGTGCCAGCAGCCTTCAAAGCGGGGGGCGAGCTTTCTTT
V: TRBV7-9
size: few
J: TRBJ1-1
D: -

CDR3: CASSEALGGPETQYF
DNA: TGTGCCAGCAGTGAAGCGCTCGGGGGGCCAGAGACCCAGTACTTC
V: TRBV6-1
size: few
J: TRBJ2-5
D: -

CDR3: CASSLEQISYNEQFF
DNA: TGCGCCAGCAGCTTGGAACAGATCTCCTACAATGAGCAGTTCTTC
V: TRBV5-1
size: many
J: TRBJ2-1
D: -

CDR3: CASSLGTSGRGYNEQFF
DNA: TGTGCCAGCAGCTTAGGGACTAGCGGGAGGGGATACAATGAGCAGTTCTTC
V: TRBV7-6
size: few
J: TRBJ2-1
D: TRBD2

CDR3: CASSSEANEQYF
DNA: TGCGCCAGCAGCTCCGAAGCGAACGAGCAGTACTTC
V: TRBV5-1
size: many
J: TRBJ2-7
D: -

CDR3: CASSLSGRNNQPQHF
DNA: TGTGCCAGCAGCTTAAGCGGCAGGAACAATCAGCCCCAGCATTTT
V: TRBV7-9
size: many
J: TRBJ1-5
D: -

CDR3: CASSDPGRFSGANVLTF
DNA: TGTGCCAGCAGTGACCCGGGACGGTTCTCTGGGGCCAACGTCCTGACTTTC
V: TRBV25-1
size: many
J: TRBJ2-6
D: -

CDR3: CASGQHSNQPQHF
DNA: TGTGCCAGCGGACAGCATAGCAATCAGCCCCAGCATTTT
V: TRBV6-1
size: -
J: TRBJ1-5
D: -

CDR3: CASSAVNSNQPQHF
DNA: TGTGCCAGTAGTGCCGTGAATAGCAATCAGCCCCAGCATTTT
V: TRBV19
size: -
J: TRBJ1-5
D: -

CDR3: CSARDVGGKYEQYF
DNA: TGCAGTGCTAGAGATGTTGGCGGGAAGTACGAGCAGTACTTC
V: TRBV20-1
size: -
J: TRBJ2-7
D: -

CDR3: CASSLRDTAYEQYF
DNA: TGTGCCAGCAGCTTAAGGGACACAGCCTACGAGCAGTACTTC
V: TRBV7-2
size: many
J: TRBJ2-7
D: -

CDR3: CASSYSIGSGGSYTQYF
DNA: TGTGCCAGCAGTTACTCGATCGGTAGCGGAGGTTCTTATACGCAGTATTTT
V: TRBV6-6
size: -
J: TRBJ2-3
D: -

CDR3: CATLQDLFGSPLHF
DNA: TGTGCCACCCTTCAGGATTTGTTCGGATCACCCCTCCACTTT
V: TRBV28
size: few
J: TRBJ1-6
D: -

CDR3: CASSQQGSEQYF
DNA: TGTGCCAGCTCTCAACAGGGATCCGAGCAGTACTTC
V: TRBV18
size: few
J: TRBJ2-7
D: -

CDR3: CASSSIAQGRAEAFF
DNA: TGTGCCAGCAGCTCCATAGCCCAGGGTCGGGCTGAAGCTTTCTTT
V: TRBV11-3
size: -
J: TRBJ1-1
D: -

CDR3: CSVDRGSEAFF
DNA: TGCAGCGTCGACAGGGGCTCTGAAGCTTTCTTT
V: TRBV29-1
size: -
J: TRBJ1-1
D: TRBD1

CDR3: CASSAPDAPLSSYNEQFF
DNA: TGTGCCAGCAGCGCTCCGGACGCACCATTGAGCTCCTACAATGAGCAGTTCTTC
V: TRBV9
size: many
J: TRBJ2-1
D: -

CDR3: CSVEQGDIGGNTIYF
DNA: TGCAGCGTGGAGCAAGGGGACATTGGAGGAAACACCATATATTTT
V: TRBV29-1
size: few
J: TRBJ1-3
D: -

CDR3: CASGTTRQETQYF
DNA: TGCGCCAGCGGGACTACGCGACAAGAGACCCAGTACTTC
V: TRBV10-2
size: many
J: TRBJ2-5
D: TRBD2

CDR3: CASSMVAGESSYNEQFF
DNA: TGTGCCAGTAGTATGGTTGCGGGGGAGAGCTCCTACAATGAGCAGTTCTTC
V: TRBV19
size: -
J: TRBJ2-1
D: TRBD2

CDR3: CASTGEHAYEQYF
DNA: TGCGCCAGCACCGGTGAGCACGCCTACGAGCAGTACTTC
V: TRBV5-1
size: few
J: TRBJ2-7
D: -

CDR3: CSVAPDTGPYGYTF
DNA: TGCAGCGTTGCCCCGGATACAGGGCCCTATGGCTACACCTTC
V: TRBV29-1
size: few
J: TRBJ1-2
D: -

CDR3: CATSRDYRDTEAFF
DNA: TGTGCCACCAGCAGAGATTACAGGGACACTGAAGCTTTCTTT
V: TRBV15
size: -
J: TRBJ1-1
D: -